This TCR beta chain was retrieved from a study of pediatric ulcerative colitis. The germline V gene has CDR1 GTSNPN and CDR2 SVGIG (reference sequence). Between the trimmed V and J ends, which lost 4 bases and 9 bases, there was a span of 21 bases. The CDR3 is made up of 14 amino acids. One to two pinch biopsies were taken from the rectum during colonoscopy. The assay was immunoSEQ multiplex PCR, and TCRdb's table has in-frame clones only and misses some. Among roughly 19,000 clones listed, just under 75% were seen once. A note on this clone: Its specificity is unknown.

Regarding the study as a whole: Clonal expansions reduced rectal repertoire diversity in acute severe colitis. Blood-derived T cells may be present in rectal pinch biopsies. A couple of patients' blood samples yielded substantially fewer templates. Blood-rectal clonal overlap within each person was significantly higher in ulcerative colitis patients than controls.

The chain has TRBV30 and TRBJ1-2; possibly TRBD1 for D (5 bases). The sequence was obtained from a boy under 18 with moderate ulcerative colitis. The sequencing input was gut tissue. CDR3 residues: CAWTRDLSHFSYTF. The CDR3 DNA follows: TGTGCCTGGACTAGGGACTTAAGTCATTTTAGCTACACCTTC.